This T cell receptor beta chain was observed in a study of blood T cells in healthy people across ages. Combining a sample-barcoded 5' primer with a J-beta primer mix, a second PCR ran for about 7 to 11 cycles. One entry per CDR3 protein, called by TCRdb with MiXCR from the 5' RACE reads. The table has about a million distinct CDR3 sequences, approximately 38% seen once. The sequence was collected from a man between 18 and 35 years old in good health. Sequenced sample: blood.

The CDR3 is CASSYTNEQFF. The DNA of the CDR3 is TGTGCCAGCAGTTACACTAATGAGCAGTTCTTC. The rearrangement links TRBV6-5 to TRBJ2-1; no clear D gene. The CDR3 is made up of 11 amino acids. Germline CDR1 is MNHEY and CDR2 is SVGAGI. Trimming pared 2 bases from V and 7 bases from J, leaving 3 bases between.